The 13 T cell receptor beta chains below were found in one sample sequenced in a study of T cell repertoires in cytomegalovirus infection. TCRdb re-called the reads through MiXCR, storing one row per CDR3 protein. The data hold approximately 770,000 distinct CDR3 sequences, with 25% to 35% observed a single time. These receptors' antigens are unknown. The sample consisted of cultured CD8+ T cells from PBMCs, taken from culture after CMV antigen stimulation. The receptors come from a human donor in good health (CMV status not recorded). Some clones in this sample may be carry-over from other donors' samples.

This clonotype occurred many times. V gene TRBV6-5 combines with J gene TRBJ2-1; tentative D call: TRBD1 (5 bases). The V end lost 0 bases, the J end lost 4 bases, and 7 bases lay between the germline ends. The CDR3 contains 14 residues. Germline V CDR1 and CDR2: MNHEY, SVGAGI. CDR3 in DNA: TGTGCCAGCAGTTACTCACAGGAGTACAATGAGCAGTTCTTC. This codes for CASSYSQEYNEQFF.

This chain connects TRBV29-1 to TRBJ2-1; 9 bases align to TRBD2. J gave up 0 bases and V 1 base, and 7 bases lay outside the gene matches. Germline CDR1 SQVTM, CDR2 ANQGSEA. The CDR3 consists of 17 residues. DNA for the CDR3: TGCAGCGTTGAAGGGTGGGCGCGGGGGGGCTCCTACAATGAGCAGTTCTTC. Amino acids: CSVEGWARGGSYNEQFF.

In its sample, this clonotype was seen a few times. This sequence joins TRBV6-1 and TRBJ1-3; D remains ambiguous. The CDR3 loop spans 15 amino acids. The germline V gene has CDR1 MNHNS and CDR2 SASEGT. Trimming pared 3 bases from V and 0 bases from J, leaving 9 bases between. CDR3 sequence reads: CASSDSWPSGNTIYF. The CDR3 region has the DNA TGTGCCAGCAGTGATTCGTGGCCCTCTGGAAACACCATATATTTT.

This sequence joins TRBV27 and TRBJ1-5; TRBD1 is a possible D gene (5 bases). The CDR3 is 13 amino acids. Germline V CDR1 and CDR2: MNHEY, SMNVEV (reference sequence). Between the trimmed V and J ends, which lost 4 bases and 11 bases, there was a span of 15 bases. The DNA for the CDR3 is TGTGCCAGCAGTTCGGCAGGCCCGGGGGCCCAGCATTTT. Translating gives CASSSAGPGAQHF.

This chain's CDR3 is CASSLTGQLKETQYF. CDR3 nucleotides: TGTGCCAGCAGCTTAACGGGACAGCTCAAAGAGACCCAGTACTTC. The V call is TRBV7-6, the J call TRBJ2-5; 7 positions agree with TRBD1. CDR3 size: 15 residues. V dropped 2 bases and J dropped 3; count of bases not matched to a gene: 6. Per the germline V gene, CDR1 is SGHVS and CDR2 is FNYEAQ.

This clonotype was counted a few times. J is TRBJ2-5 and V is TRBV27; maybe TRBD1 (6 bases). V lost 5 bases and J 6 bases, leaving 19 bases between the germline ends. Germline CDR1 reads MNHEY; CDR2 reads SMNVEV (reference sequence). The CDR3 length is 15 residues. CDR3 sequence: CASSLTGNPRKTQYF. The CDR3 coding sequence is TGTGCCAGCAGTCTAACAGGGAACCCCCGAAAGACCCAGTACTTC.

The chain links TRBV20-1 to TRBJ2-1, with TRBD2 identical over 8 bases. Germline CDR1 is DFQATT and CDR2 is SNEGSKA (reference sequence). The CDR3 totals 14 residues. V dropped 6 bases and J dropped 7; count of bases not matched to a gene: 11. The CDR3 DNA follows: TGCAGTGCCCGTTCTCTAGCGGGCGGGAATGAGCAGTTCTTC. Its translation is CSARSLAGGNEQFF.

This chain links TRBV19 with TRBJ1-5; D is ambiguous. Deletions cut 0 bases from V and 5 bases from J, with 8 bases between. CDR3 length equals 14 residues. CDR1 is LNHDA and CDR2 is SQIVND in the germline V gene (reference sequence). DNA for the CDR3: TGTGCCAGTAGTATAGATGGATATTATCAGCCCCAGCATTTT. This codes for CASSIDGYYQPQHF.

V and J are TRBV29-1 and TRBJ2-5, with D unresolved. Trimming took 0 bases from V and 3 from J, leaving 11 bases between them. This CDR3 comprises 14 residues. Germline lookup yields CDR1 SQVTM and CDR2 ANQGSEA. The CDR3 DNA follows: TGCAGCGTTGAAGATGACCGGCCGGAAGAGACCCAGTACTTC. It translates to CSVEDDRPEETQYF.

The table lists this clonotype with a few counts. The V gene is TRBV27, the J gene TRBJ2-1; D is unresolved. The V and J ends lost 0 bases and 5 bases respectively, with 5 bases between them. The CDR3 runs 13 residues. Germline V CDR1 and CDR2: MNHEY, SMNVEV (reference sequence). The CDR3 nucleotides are TGTGCCAGCAGTTTATCCTTTGACAATGAGCAGTTCTTC. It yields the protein CASSLSFDNEQFF.

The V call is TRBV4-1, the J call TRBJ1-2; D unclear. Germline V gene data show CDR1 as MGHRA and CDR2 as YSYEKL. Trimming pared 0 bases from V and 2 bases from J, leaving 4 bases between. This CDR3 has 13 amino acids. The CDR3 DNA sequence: TGCGCCAGCAGCCAAGAGAGCAACTATGGCTACACCTTC. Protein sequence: CASSQESNYGYTF.

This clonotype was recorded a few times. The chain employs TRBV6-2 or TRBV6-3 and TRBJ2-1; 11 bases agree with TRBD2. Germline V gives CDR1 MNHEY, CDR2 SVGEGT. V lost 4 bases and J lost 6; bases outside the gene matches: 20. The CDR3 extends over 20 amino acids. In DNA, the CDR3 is TGTGCCAGCAGTTCCAGGACTAGCGGGCCCCCCTCCGGGCGGGGCAATGAGCAGTTCTTC. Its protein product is CASSSRTSGPPSGRGNEQFF.

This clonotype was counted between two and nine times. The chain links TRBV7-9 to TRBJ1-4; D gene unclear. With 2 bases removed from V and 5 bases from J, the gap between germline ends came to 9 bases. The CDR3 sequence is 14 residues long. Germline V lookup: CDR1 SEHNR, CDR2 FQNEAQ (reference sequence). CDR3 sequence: CASSLKDPNEKLFF. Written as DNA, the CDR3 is TGTGCCAGCAGCTTAAAGGACCCCAATGAAAAACTGTTTTTT.